The T cell receptor beta chain described here comes from a study of identical twins. Points from the study as a whole: Out-of-frame TCR alpha sharing in monozygotic twins exceeded recombination model predictions. In drawing conclusions, the study used cross-sectional statistical analysis and did not follow the same donors. The more abundant beta clonotypes in cord blood had fewer insertions, and memory repertoires did not show this.

Template switching introduced a universal primer site, and the cDNA bore unique molecular identifiers. A single record per CDR3 protein comes from TCRdb applying MiXCR to the 5' RACE reads. The sample holds about 1.7 million distinct CDR3 sequences, 25% to 35% seen once. As for this clonotype: Its antigen is unidentified. The junction departs from the called germline gene at one end, perhaps through a read error.

This CDR3 region has 15 residues. The chain has TRBV12-3 or TRBV12-4 and TRBJ2-4; D may be TRBD1 or TRBD2 (5 bases each). The TCR originated in a newborn girl in good health. The sample was cord blood. The CDR3 protein is CAGSFRKEGLAGQYF. In nucleotides, the CDR3 is TGTGCCGGCAGTTTCCGGAAAGAGGGATTGGCAGGGCAGTACTTC.